This T cell receptor (beta chain) originates from a study of blood T cell repertoires in COVID-19 (dated by TCRdb to about 2020). Looking at the study overall: Collaborator samples came from the United States, Italy and Spain and covered acute and convalescent phases of COVID-19. Where available, HLA class I and class II types were taken from metadata supplied by the sample provider and were not determined by assay-based typing. A de-identified subject ID, COVID-19 status, age in years and sex were almost always included in the sample metadata. The samples were drawn from the first 160 participants of the ongoing ImmuneRACE study and from 1,254 subjects provided by 6 global collaborators. The repertoires were made available in a free public database intended to serve as a resource for research on the immune response to SARS-CoV-2. The prospective study material was composed of cDNA or gDNA derived from T cells, B-cell-depleted T cells, or PBMCs. Subjects who had been exposed to COVID-19, were actively infected with it, or had recovered from it provided the deeply sampled blood TCRbeta repertoires that made up the dataset. What the research found in general, with its limitations: How much clinical and demographic metadata was included differed by source and by participant, and the metadata was provided uncurated.

TCRbeta CDR3 regions were amplified from genomic DNA by means of the immunoSEQ Assay, a bias-controlled multiplex PCR. Turning to the authors' computational methods: Within the assay, amplification of reference gene primers was used to estimate how many nucleated cells each sample contained. Sequence reads were collapsed and filtered to measure the absolute abundance of every unique TCRbeta CDR3 rearrangement. For each sample, productive Simpson clonality was calculated by taking the square root of Simpson's diversity index across productive rearrangements. As stored in TCRdb, this immuneACCESS dataset retains in-frame rearrangements with V and J assigned. A fraction of the clones does not appear; measured against another copy, unresolved V genes explain less than half of the discrepancy, and the remainder lacks a known reason. The D gene and trimming were derived from the DNA, and the V and J assignments and clone size from that table. Recorded for this sample are 200,000 to 250,000 clones; around 86% of them occurred a single time. 8.2% of the sample lies in the top ten.

Including cysteine and phenylalanine, the CDR3 has 13 amino acids. The CDR3 DNA has 39 bases and is translated from base 1. In the germline V gene (reference sequence), CDR1 corresponds to PRHDT and CDR2 to FYEKMQ. The germline ends are 9 bases apart after V is trimmed by 6 bases and J by 1 base. Points on this clone: Its recognized antigen is unknown. Base qualities were left out, and no much larger clone turns up one base away.

One collaborating source in Seattle enrolled patients during active infection and followed them longitudinally through the course of disease. Each collaborating institution followed its own protocols to collect whole blood in K2EDTA tubes. Collaborator samples were shipped for TCRbeta analysis as frozen whole blood, isolated PBMCs, or DNA extracted from either sample type. The V gene is TRBV13 and the J gene is TRBJ1-1; too little of a D gene remains to name it. This sequence originates from a woman older than 75 with COVID-19, enrolled during active disease. The specimen was peripheral blood. This receptor has the CDR3 CASSFEWNTEAFF. The DNA reads TGTGCCAGCAGTTTCGAGTGGAACACTGAAGCTTTCTTT.